This is a list of T cell receptor beta chains from one sample in a study of tumor-infiltrating lymphocytes in primary liver carcinoma. TCRdb called the multiplex PCR reads again in MiXCR, with one record for every CDR3 protein. This table holds some 190,000 distinct CDR3 sequences, approximately 60% found once. Input material: peripheral blood. The receptors shown here come from a man in his forties with primary liver carcinoma and hepatitis B virus infection. CDR3s include the opening cysteine and the closing phenylalanine or tryptophan. D genes are given only for firm matches. Part of the rows lack a size; the others show once, few, many or a class for expanded clones.

d_call	j_call	clone_size	v_call	cdr3_aa	cdr3_nt
TRBD2	TRBJ2-6	NA	TRBV7-9	CASSSAGGSGANVLTF	TGTGCCAGCAGCTCCGCGGGGGGCTCTGGGGCCAACGTCCTGACTTTC
NA	TRBJ2-7	many	TRBV29-1	CSVADGGYEQYF	TGCAGCGTTGCGGACGGAGGTTACGAGCAGTACTTC
TRBD2	TRBJ2-1	NA	TRBV11-1	CASTPGGADEQFF	TGCGCCAGCACTCCCGGGGGGGCGGATGAGCAGTTCTTC
TRBD2	TRBJ2-5	NA	TRBV11-2	CASGSAGILLSQYF	TGTGCCAGCGGCTCAGCGGGGATATTATTGTCCCAGTACTTC
TRBD1	TRBJ2-1	few	TRBV6-2/TRBV6-3	CASGPSGQGAGEQFF	TGTGCCAGCGGTCCCTCGGGACAGGGGGCAGGTGAGCAGTTCTTC
NA	TRBJ2-5	NA	TRBV28	CASEAPGTQYF	TGTGCCAGCGAAGCACCCGGGACCCAGTACTTC
TRBD2	TRBJ2-1	NA	TRBV6-1	CASSAQRDFLHNEQFF	TGTGCCAGCAGTGCCCAGCGGGACTTTCTCCACAATGAGCAGTTCTTC
NA	TRBJ2-3	NA	TRBV4-1	CASSRTQGTDTQYF	TGCGCCAGCAGCCGAACGCAGGGTACAGATACGCAGTATTTT
NA	TRBJ2-1	NA	TRBV4-2	CASSPTVSSHNEQFF	TGTGCCAGCAGCCCGACCGTGAGCTCCCACAATGAGCAGTTCTTC
NA	TRBJ1-2	NA	TRBV4-1	CASSPTVSIGIDYGYTF	TGCGCCAGCAGCCCCACGGTATCCATCGGGATAGACTATGGCTACACCTTC
NA	TRBJ2-5	NA	TRBV6-6	CASGLRRQETQYF	TGTGCCAGCGGTCTGCGGCGCCAAGAGACCCAGTACTTC
NA	TRBJ2-7	NA	TRBV7-8	CASSLVEQHYEQYF	TGTGCCAGCAGCTTAGTAGAACAGCACTACGAACAGTACTTC
TRBD2	TRBJ2-3	NA	TRBV12-3/TRBV12-4	CASSSTSPGGDTQYF	TGTGCCAGCAGCTCGACTAGCCCGGGGGGAGATACGCAGTATTTT
NA	TRBJ2-3	NA	TRBV6-6	CASSYSYADTQYF	TGTGCCAGCAGTTACTCATATGCAGATACGCAGTATTTT
NA	TRBJ2-1	NA	TRBV11-2	CGSSFATLLSNEQFF	TGTGGCAGCAGCTTTGCTACCTTACTGAGCAATGAGCAGTTCTTC
TRBD1	TRBJ2-5	NA	TRBV4-1	CASSQQHGATGGVQETQYF	TGCGCCAGCAGCCAACAACACGGAGCGACAGGGGGGGTCCAAGAGACCCAGTACTTC
NA	TRBJ2-7	NA	TRBV5-4	CASTTGGSYEQYF	TGTGCCAGCACCACTGGGGGCAGCTACGAGCAGTACTTC
NA	TRBJ2-1	few	TRBV13	CASSFTGIPYNEQFF	TGTGCCAGCAGCTTTACAGGGATCCCCTACAATGAGCAGTTCTTC
NA	TRBJ2-2	NA	TRBV12-3/TRBV12-4	CASSQHDIGELFF	TGTGCCAGCTCCCAACATGACATCGGGGAGCTGTTTTTT
NA	TRBJ2-5	NA	TRBV24-1	CATSDPWGSETQYF	TGTGCCACCAGTGATCCTTGGGGGTCAGAGACCCAGTACTTC
NA	TRBJ2-3	NA	TRBV4-1	CARSHSTDTQYF	TGCGCCAGGAGCCATTCTACAGATACGCAGTATTTT
TRBD1	TRBJ1-2	NA	TRBV6-5	CASRHGTGNYGYTF	TGTGCCAGCAGACACGGGACAGGGAATTATGGCTACACCTTC
NA	TRBJ1-6	few	TRBV12-3/TRBV12-4	CASSLGILNSPLHF	TGTGCCAGCAGTTTGGGAATTCTGAATTCACCCCTCCACTTT
NA	TRBJ2-1	once	TRBV11-2	CASSLGTKFNEQFF	TGTGCCAGCAGCTTAGGGACTAAATTCAATGAGCAGTTCTTC
TRBD2	TRBJ2-3	NA	TRBV11-3	CANSLGGGGTDTQYF	TGTGCCAACAGCTTAGGTGGGGGAGGGACGGATACGCAGTATTTT
TRBD1	TRBJ2-7	NA	TRBV13	CASSQGQVAAEQYF	TGTGCCAGCAGCCAGGGACAGGTCGCGGCCGAGCAGTACTTC
TRBD1	TRBJ1-1	NA	TRBV30	CAWSRDRGGFAFF	TGTGCCTGGAGTAGGGACAGGGGGGGTTTTGCTTTCTTT
TRBD2	TRBJ2-2	few	TRBV29-1	CSAFTSGREETGELFF	TGCAGCGCCTTTACTAGCGGGAGGGAGGAAACCGGGGAGCTGTTTTTT
NA	TRBJ2-2	many	TRBV29-1	CSVYDTYTGELFF	TGCAGCGTCTACGACACCTACACCGGGGAGCTGTTTTTT
NA	TRBJ1-1	NA	TRBV4-1	CASSLVLTREMEAFF	TGCGCCAGCAGCCTAGTGCTAACAAGGGAAATGGAAGCTTTCTTC
NA	TRBJ2-2	NA	TRBV10-3	CAISVVAENTGELFF	TGTGCCATCAGTGTTGTAGCGGAGAACACCGGGGAGCTGTTTTTT
NA	TRBJ2-7	NA	TRBV10-3	CAIALGGYSYEQYF	TGTGCCATCGCCCTCGGGGGATACAGCTACGAGCAGTACTTC
NA	TRBJ2-2	NA	TRBV11-1	CASSPHRPGELFF	TGTGCCAGCAGCCCCCACAGGCCCGGGGAACTGTTTTTT
NA	TRBJ1-6	NA	TRBV6-5	CASSYDQGLNSPLHF	TGTGCCAGCAGCTATGACCAGGGGTTGAATTCACCCCTCCACTTT
NA	TRBJ2-5	NA	TRBV19	CASSRRTERETQYF	TGTGCCAGTAGTCGGCGAACTGAACGTGAGACCCAGTACTTC
NA	TRBJ1-6	many	TRBV11-2	CASSRTREDSPLHF	TGTGCCAGCAGCAGGACAAGAGAGGATTCACCCCTCCACTTT
TRBD1	TRBJ1-1	NA	TRBV10-3	CANNRDRGNTEAFF	TGTGCCAACAACCGGGACAGGGGAAACACTGAAGCTTTCTTT
NA	TRBJ2-7	NA	TRBV10-3	CAISEPIVSSYEQYF	TGTGCCATCAGTGAGCCTATAGTATCCTCCTACGAGCAGTACTTC
NA	TRBJ2-1	NA	TRBV20-1	CSARESHGDEQFF	TGCAGTGCTAGAGAAAGCCACGGGGACGAGCAGTTCTTC
NA	TRBJ2-1	NA	TRBV29-1	CSIGLLAYSEQFF	TGCAGCATCGGGCTGTTGGCCTACAGTGAGCAGTTCTTC
TRBD2	TRBJ2-2	NA	TRBV28	CASSLAGGPSTGELFF	TGTGCCAGCAGTCTAGCGGGAGGGCCAAGCACCGGGGAGCTGTTTTTT
NA	TRBJ1-6	many	TRBV29-1	CSVEQGGNSPLHF	TGCAGCGTTGAGCAGGGAGGCAATTCACCCCTCCACTTT
TRBD1	TRBJ2-7	few	TRBV10-3	CAIMDRGTYEQYF	TGTGCCATCATGGACAGGGGGACCTACGAGCAGTACTTC
NA	TRBJ2-2	NA	TRBV2	CASSGSSSGELFF	TGTGCCAGCAGTGGGTCTAGCAGCGGGGAGCTGTTTTTT
NA	TRBJ2-2	NA	TRBV25-1	CASSETNTGELFF	TGTGCCAGCAGTGAAACAAACACCGGGGAGCTGTTTTTT
NA	TRBJ2-2	NA	TRBV6-1	CASRETLFDTGELFF	TGTGCCAGCAGGGAGACCCTTTTTGACACCGGGGAGCTGTTTTTT
NA	TRBJ1-2	NA	TRBV29-1	CSVEDDTGGRFNTF	TGCAGCGTTGAAGATGATACCGGGGGTCGGTTTAACACCTTC
NA	TRBJ2-1	NA	TRBV29-1	CSVARTRGFDEQFF	TGCAGCGTTGCCCGGACAAGGGGATTCGATGAGCAGTTCTTC
NA	TRBJ2-5	many	TRBV11-3	CASSFRGNQETQYF	TGTGCCAGCAGCTTTCGTGGGAACCAAGAGACCCAGTACTTC
TRBD2	TRBJ2-2	NA	TRBV11-2	CPRSLVALAGTGELFF	TGTCCCAGGAGCTTAGTGGCGCTAGCGGGAACCGGGGAGCTCTTTTTT
NA	TRBJ2-3	few	TRBV6-5	CASRRPRGTDTQYF	TGTGCCAGCAGGCGCCCCAGGGGAACAGATACGCAGTATTTT
NA	TRBJ2-7	NA	TRBV10-3	CAINEKGLDSSEQYF	TGTGCCATCAATGAGAAGGGACTGGATTCAAGCGAGCAGTACTTC
TRBD2	TRBJ2-1	once	TRBV6-1	CATPTSGRVEDEQFF	TGTGCCACCCCTACCAGCGGGAGGGTCGAGGATGAGCAGTTCTTC
NA	TRBJ1-5	NA	TRBV7-8	CASSLWAQQPQHF	TGTGCCAGCAGCTTATGGGCGCAGCAGCCCCAGCATTTT